This T cell receptor beta chain was sequenced in a study of beta chain features in type 1 diabetes (dated by TCRdb to the late 2010s). About the investigation overall: Mean age, gender distribution, total cell number and subset yield were not different between patients and healthy donors. A total of approximately 110,000,000 sorted cells were examined across all samples, and a strong correlation was observed between cell number per subset and RNA yield. The study compared TCRB repertoires of sorted circulating CD4+ T cell subsets between recently diagnosed type 1 diabetes patients and matched healthy donors. Regulatory and stem cell-like memory subsets were isolated from only 8 patients and roughly eight healthy donors, whereas naive and central memory subsets came from all 30 or so donors. Broad study findings and their caveats: PCR may preferentially amplify shorter templates, but because patient and control samples were amplified and corrected together, any resulting skew would affect both groups equally. Because the HLA sub-analyses included only small numbers of individuals, any influence of HLA type on TCRB rearrangement was left unresolved. Type 1 diabetes patients showed a moderate but significant shortening of TCRB CDR3 length in all four CD4+ subsets. The naive, central memory and regulatory TCRB repertoires appeared to resemble one another more closely among patients than among healthy donors. Because cDNA was sequenced instead of genomic DNA, highly expressing activated cells could be over-represented, though the groups showed no difference in activation or CD3 levels. At VDJ recombination sites, type 1 diabetes patients had fewer insertions and more deleted nucleotides, which implies abnormalities in thymic rearrangement.

Concerning this clone: Its antigen remains undetermined. There are no base qualities to consult, and no much larger clone falls within one base.

From each donor, a single peripheral blood sample of roughly 0.11 L on average was drawn into heparinised tubes. A BD FACSAria II was used to sort naive, central memory, regulatory and stem cell-like memory CD4+ T cells with a panel that included CD45RO, CCR7, CD25, CD127, CD95 and CD27. Purity was above 98% for every sorted population. PBMCs were isolated immediately by Lymphoprep density gradient centrifugation and stained directly without culture. Samples were stained and sorted in pairs, with one healthy donor and one patient per experiment, so that batch effects were minimized. The entire amount of isolated RNA was reverse transcribed using the High Capacity cDNA Reverse Transcription Kit, so the sequenced TCRB transcripts were expressed ones. Deep immunoSEQ sequencing was applied to naive, central memory and regulatory T cell samples, giving an average of approximately 3.8 million total reads per sample. Sorted cells were lysed in RLT buffer and RNA was extracted with DNase-treated RNeasy Micro or Mini kits, depending on cell number. To prevent cross-contamination, every cell subset was processed on its own, while patient and healthy donor samples were processed together. The immunoSEQ multiplex PCR was used to amplify TCRB sequences from cDNA, generating 87-bp fragments that spanned the CDR3 region. Sequencing of the amplicons was performed on the Illumina HiSeq platform. The paper's processing steps were these. PCR bias was corrected computationally using synthetic template baselines, and reads within Hamming distance 2 were collapsed, with unmergeable singletons discarded. Reads were aligned to IMGT to assign V, D and J genes, CDR3 length, and insertions or deletions at six rearrangement sites. Within each subset, clonotype counts were normalized to the number of sorted cells before true diversity and Gini coefficients were calculated with the tcR R package. Repertoire sharing was quantified using the overlap coefficient calculated on TCRB nucleotide sequences. Out-of-frame TCRB sequences from naive cells were analyzed as a proxy for the pre-selection repertoire. Imported from immuneACCESS, the table was reduced by TCRdb to in-frame sequences with V and J called. These copies leave out some clones; in studies compared against another copy, an unresolved V gene accounts for under half, and the cause of the remainder is not known. Clone size and V and J calls were adopted from that table, with D and trimming inferred from the DNA. The sample includes roughly 220,000 clones, with 16% observed a single time. About 0.085% of the sample comes from the top ten.

The CDR3, cysteine through phenylalanine, is 12 amino acids long. Kept here is only the CDR3 DNA, which spans 36 bases and is read in frame from base 1. V loses 2 bases of germline sequence and J loses 12 bases, and the interval between the two ends is 12 bases. CDR1 and CDR2 (LGHNA, YNFKEQ) derive from the germline V gene. The sequencing input was naive CD4+ T cells from blood. What the cell subset or site label conveys for this sample: true naive CD4+ T cells. The receptor comes from a man younger than 45 with type 1 diabetes. This chain joins TRBV4-2 to TRBJ2-3, with no reliable assignment of the D segment. DNA sequence: TGTGCCAGCAGCCAACCCAACGATCCCCAGTATTTT. It codes for CASSQPNDPQYF.